This T cell receptor (beta chain) was identified in a study of T cell responses to AZD1222 COVID-19 vaccine. General study points: Targets within unmutated variant regions were reportedly found for nearly half of spike-specific TCRs. The study found Spike-specific TCR breadth and depth rose after two AZD1222 doses. Donors were mostly white British, more females; clonal diversity possibly underestimated.

Trimming removed 2 bases at V and 7 bases at J, with 11 bases between. Per germline, CDR1 SQVTM and CDR2 ANQGSEA. This CDR3 comprises 12 residues. As regards this clone: Antigen: not known.

Sequenced by immunoSEQ multiplex PCR; TCRdb stores in-frame clones only, minus some. The sample consists of around 94,000 clones, roughly 80% of them appearing once. The chain uses TRBV29-1 and TRBJ1-2; the D is unclear. This TCR came from an adult in good health. The sample was peripheral blood, taken on day 0 of AZD1222 vaccination. CDR3 sequence (DNA): TGCAGCGTTGAAACCCCCGGGTTTGGCTACACCTTC. Translation: CSVETPGFGYTF.